These 15 T cell receptor beta chains originate from one sample sequenced in a study of CD8+CD57+ T cells in acquired aplastic anemia (dated by TCRdb to about 2018). Sequencing used an Illumina HiSeq 2000. Profiling of TCR beta VDJ combinations and CDR3 sequences used genomic DNA as the template. Starting from the raw public reads, TCRdb applied fastp trimming at Q25, assembled clones with MiXCR and retained in-frame beta chains. A single entry per CDR3 protein holds the most common genes and DNA from its merged rows. The sample table lists a few hundred thousand distinct CDR3 sequences, roughly 53% of them with a count of one. The top ten hold roughly 21% of the sample. Patients chosen for sequencing had shown expansion of CD8+CD57+ cells by flow cytometry. Sample: sorted CD4+, CD8+, or CD8+CD57+ T cells (not recorded which) from PBMCs. The receptors were gathered from a human donor with aplastic anemia.

V is TRBV9 and J is TRBJ2-4, with TRBD1 identical over 8 bases. CDR1 SGDLS and CDR2 YYNGEE come from the germline V gene. V shed 1 base and J 6 bases; nucleotides not matched to a gene: 6. The CDR3 runs 15 residues. CDR3 DNA sequence: TGTGCCAGCAGCGTAAATCCCGGGACAGGAAACATTCAGTACTTC. It is translated as CASSVNPGTGNIQYF. The full variable domain, in which reference TRBV9 and TRBJ2-4 provide the parts outside the CDR3, is DSGVTQTPKHLITATGQRVTLRCSPRSGDLSVYWYQQSLDQGLQFLIQYYNGEERAKGNILERFSAQQFPDLHSELNLSSLELGDSALYFCASSVNPGTGNIQYFGAGTRLSVL.

The sample holds many counts of this clonotype. The chain has TRBV30 and TRBJ1-6; 9 bases match TRBD1. The CDR3 runs to 15 residues. J gave up 8 bases and V 0 bases, and 5 bases lay outside the gene matches. Germline CDR1 reads GTSNPN; CDR2 reads SVGIG (reference sequence). DNA for the CDR3: TGTGCCTGGAGTGTCGGGAGGGACAGGGATTCACCCCTCCACTTT. Translated, it gives CAWSVGRDRDSPLHF.

There are many counts of this clonotype. The J gene is TRBJ2-3, the V gene TRBV20-1; 9 bases agree with TRBD1. This CDR3 comprises 15 residues. Trimming cost V 2 bases and J 5 bases; bases outside gene matches: 8. Germline CDR1 and CDR2: DFQATT and SNEGSKA (reference sequence). The CDR3 protein is CSARNPGQGEDTQYF. In DNA, the CDR3 is TGCAGTGCTAGAAACCCGGGACAGGGCGAAGATACGCAGTATTTT.

The V gene is TRBV7-2, the J gene TRBJ2-7; TRBD2 agrees at 13 bases. This CDR3 has 18 residues. Germline V gene lookup returns CDR1 SGHTA and CDR2 FQGNSA. The trim removed 5 bases at V and 0 bases at J, leaving 10 bases unmatched. CDR3 bases: TGTGCCAGCAGCACATCCGGGACTAGCGGGAAAAACTCCTACGAGCAGTACTTC. Translated, it gives CASSTSGTSGKNSYEQYF.

The gene calls are TRBV2 and TRBJ1-2; 7 nucleotides align to TRBD1. CDR3 size: 14 residues. With V trimmed by 4 bases and J by 3 bases, 5 bases remained unmatched. Germline CDR1 is SNHLY and CDR2 is FYNNEI. CDR3 coding DNA: TGTGCCAGCAGTGTTACAGGGGTGGACTATGGCTACACCTTC. It is translated as CASSVTGVDYGYTF.

Concerning this clonotype itself: At one end, the junction sequence differs from germline, possibly due to a read error. This chain joins TRBV7-9 and TRBJ1-5; D remains unclear. CDR1 and CDR2 (germline): SEHNR, FQNEAQ (reference sequence). The CDR3 sequence is 16 residues long. The CDR3 loop reads CASSFTGLYSNQPQYF. DNA for the CDR3: TGTGCCAGCAGCTTTACGGGGTTATATAGCAATCAGCCCCAATACTTC.

This clonotype has ten or more counts. This chain uses TRBV20-1 with TRBJ1-5, with a weak D call TRBD1 (5 bases). Looked up from germline, CDR1 is DFQATT and CDR2 is SNEGSKA (reference sequence). This CDR3 is 13 amino acids long. Trimming shortened V by 3 bases and J by 3 bases, and 9 bases separated the two germline ends. As DNA, the CDR3 is TGCAGTGCTAGTGAACAGGACAATCAGCCCCAGCATTTT. This gives the protein CSASEQDNQPQHF.

This clonotype came up once. CDR3 residues: CASTLQGSNYGYTF. CDR3 DNA sequence: TGTGCCAGCACCCTACAGGGGTCTAACTATGGCTACACCTTC. The V gene is TRBV2, the J gene TRBJ1-2; TRBD1 agrees at 7 bases. The CDR3 spans 14 residues. Trimming took 7 bases from V and 0 from J; bases not matched to a gene: 5. Germline V gene data show CDR1 as SNHLY and CDR2 as FYNNEI.

This clonotype was observed at least ten times. The chain recombines TRBV5-1 with TRBJ2-1, with D tentatively TRBD1 (6 bases). Germline lookup yields CDR1 SGHRS and CDR2 YFSETQ. The CDR3 runs to 16 residues. Trimming cost V 0 bases and J 4 bases, with 14 bases left between them. Here the CDR3 reads CASSLAVGATYNEQFF. CDR3 nucleotide sequence: TGCGCCAGCAGCTTGGCTGTGGGGGCGACGTACAATGAGCAGTTCTTC.

This clonotype showed up just a few times. The V gene is TRBV9, the J gene TRBJ1-6; 9 bases are a match to TRBD1. This CDR3 is 14 amino acids long. V gave up 5 bases and J gave up 9 bases; unmatched junction bases: 6. Per germline, CDR1 SGDLS and CDR2 YYNGEE. The CDR3 bases are TGTGCCAGCAGTGATGGGGACAGGGCTTCACCCCTCCACTTT. Protein product: CASSDGDRASPLHF.

This clonotype has a handful of counts. The rearrangement joins TRBV20-1 to TRBJ1-2; TRBD1 matches at 7 bases. Germline V gene sequence: CDR1 DFQATT, CDR2 SNEGSKA (reference sequence). The junction had 9 bases not matched to a gene; V was cut back by 6 bases and J by 2 bases. This CDR3 comprises 14 residues. As DNA, the CDR3 is TGCAGTGCCCAGGCCGGGACAGCCAACTATGGCTACACCTTC. This sequence encodes CSAQAGTANYGYTF.

This clonotype is a singleton in its sample. The chain couples TRBV10-3 to TRBJ1-2; D is ambiguous. CDR1 and CDR2 (germline): ENHRY, SYGVKD. Trimming removed 5 bases at V and 8 bases at J, with 15 bases between. The CDR3 has 13 residues. CDR3 region: CAISTDVRRGYTF. DNA for the CDR3: TGTGCCATCAGTACGGACGTCCGTCGCGGCTACACCTTC.

To note about this clonotype: The conserved phenylalanine or tryptophan normally closing the CDR3 is absent here, so this likely arose from a read error. V and J are TRBV7-3 and TRBJ2-5, with no clear D. The CDR3 extends over 13 amino acids. Germline V gene data show CDR1 as SGHTA and CDR2 as FQGTGA. This CDR3 reads CASSLSSAETQYS. Written as DNA, the CDR3 is TGTGCTAGCAGCTTATCTTCGGCGGAGACCCAGTACTCC.

This CDR3 reads CASSFRGTGILYEQYF. Here the CDR3 DNA reads TGTGCCAGCAGCTTCAGGGGCACGGGCATACTCTACGAGCAGTACTTC. The rearrangement links TRBV7-2 to TRBJ2-7; possible D gene TRBD1, 6 bases. Trimming took 3 bases from V and 3 from J, leaving 18 bases between them. Germline loops: CDR1 SGHTA, CDR2 FQGNSA. This CDR3 is 16 amino acids long.

This clonotype was observed a handful of times. The chain joins TRBV3-1 to TRBJ1-3; D may be TRBD1 (6 bases). The germline V gene encodes CDR1 LGHDT and CDR2 YNNKEL (reference sequence). This CDR3 contains 16 residues. The V end was cut by 2 bases, the J end by 3 bases, with 14 bases between. The CDR3 nucleotides read TGTGCCAGCAGCCAACGGAGGCAGGGGATTGGAAACACCATATATTTT. It specifies CASSQRRQGIGNTIYF.